A single sample gave rise to the 14 T cell receptor beta chains below, sequenced in a study of blood T cell repertoires in COVID-19. Sequencing was performed with immunoSEQ multiplex PCR; in TCRdb, only in-frame clones are kept and a portion is missing. The sample holds around 120,000 clones; about 78% are singletons and the top ten take about 2.3%. The material sequenced was peripheral blood. The receptors come from a man aged 65 to 85 with acute or convalescent COVID-19.

The V call is TRBV30, the J call TRBJ1-4, with D maybe TRBD1 (6 bases). Trimming took 2 bases from V and 7 from J, leaving 11 bases between them. CDR1 GTSNPN and CDR2 SVGIG come from the germline V gene (reference sequence). CDR3 size: 13 residues. CDR3 amino acids: CAWSTGKGEKLFF. CDR3 nucleotides: TGTGCCTGGAGTACAGGGAAGGGTGAAAAACTGTTTTTT.

The gene calls are TRBV7-3 and TRBJ2-3, with D maybe TRBD1 (6 bases). Trimming cost V 4 bases and J 6 bases, with 11 bases left between them. The germline V gene encodes CDR1 SGHTA and CDR2 FQGTGA. The length of the CDR3 is 13 residues. DNA for the CDR3: TGTGCCAGCAGCTCCCAGGGGTCCGATACGCAGTATTTT. Protein sequence: CASSSQGSDTQYF. Together with reference TRBV7-3 and TRBJ2-3, the CDR3 gives the full variable domain: GAGVSQTPSNKVTEKGKYVELRCDPISGHTALYWYRQSLGQGPEFLIYFQGTGAADDSGLPNDRFFAVRPEGSVSTLKIQRTERGDSAVYLCASSSQGSDTQYFGPGTRLTVL.

Details on this clone: Its ends do not fully match the called genes, so a read error is possible. The rearrangement links TRBV5-4 to TRBJ1-2; D is undetermined. This CDR3 has 14 residues. Looked up from germline, CDR1 is SGHNT and CDR2 is YYREEE (reference sequence). CDR3 protein: CASSETPGEPLRLF. The CDR3 DNA sequence: TGTGCCAGCAGCGAAACTCCCGGAGAACCACTAAGGCTTTTC. The full variable domain, completed using reference TRBV5-4 and TRBJ1-2, is ETGVTQSPTHLIKTRGQQVTLRCSSQSGHNTVSWYQQALGQGPQFIFQYYREEENGRGNFPPRFSGLQFPNYSSELNVNALELDDSALYLCASSETPGEPLRLFGSGTRLTVV.

This rearrangement joins TRBV2 to TRBJ2-7, with 9 bases fitting TRBD1. The germline gives CDR1 SNHLY, CDR2 FYNNEI. V lost 4 bases, J lost 5 bases, and 3 bases stayed unmatched. The CDR3 extends over 13 amino acids. CDR3 amino acids: CASSGTGVHEQYF. CDR3 DNA sequence: TGTGCCAGCAGTGGGACAGGGGTACACGAGCAGTACTTC. The full variable domain, with the rest looked up from reference TRBV2 and TRBJ2-7, is EPEVTQTPSHQVTQMGQEVILRCVPISNHLYFYWYRQILGQKVEFLVSFYNNEISEKSEIFDDQFSVERPDGSNFTLKIRSTKLEDSAMYFCASSGTGVHEQYFGPGTRLTVT.

The chain recombines TRBV9 with TRBJ2-7, with 15 nucleotides matching TRBD2. CDR3 length: 22 residues. Trimming took 3 bases from V and 0 from J; bases not matched to a gene: 19. Germline V lookup: CDR1 SGDLS, CDR2 YYNGEE. The CDR3 here is CASSERPFLGTSGGHSSYEQYF. DNA of the CDR3: TGTGCCAGCAGCGAAAGACCTTTCCTCGGGACTAGCGGGGGGCACAGCTCCTACGAGCAGTACTTC.

The rearrangement joins TRBV18 to TRBJ2-1; a possible D gene is TRBD2 (5 bases). Trimming left V 3 bases short and J 8 bases short, with 8 bases between. This CDR3 is built from 12 residues. Per the germline V gene, CDR1 is KGHSH and CDR2 is LQKENI. Here the CDR3 reads CASSPSGDEQFF. The CDR3 DNA reads as TGTGCCAGCTCACCGTCCGGGGATGAGCAGTTCTTC.

This rearrangement joins TRBV7-2 to TRBJ1-4; D unclear. The CDR3 totals 15 residues. The V end was cut by 5 bases, the J end by 5 bases, with 15 bases between. Germline V gives CDR1 SGHTA, CDR2 FQGNSA. The CDR3 loop is CASSRGGNRNEKLFF. Written as DNA, the CDR3 is TGTGCCAGCAGCCGCGGAGGGAATCGGAATGAAAAACTGTTTTTT.

This chain uses TRBV18 with TRBJ2-3, with D unresolved. Trimming removed 1 base at V and 1 base at J, with 9 bases between. CDR3 length: 15 residues. Germline V CDR1 and CDR2: KGHSH, LQKENI. The CDR3: CASSPRLTGTDTQYF. The CDR3, as DNA: TGTGCCAGCTCACCACGGCTGACTGGCACAGATACGCAGTATTTT.

This sequence joins TRBV27 and TRBJ1-2; 9 bases match TRBD1. In germline, CDR1 is MNHEY, CDR2 SMNVEV (reference sequence). V lost 8 bases, J lost 7 bases, and 11 bases stayed unmatched. This CDR3 has 14 amino acids. CDR3 coding DNA: TGTGCCAGCTTACAGGGGGCGCGTTTTGTTGGCTACACCTTC. Translating gives CASLQGARFVGYTF.

Here the CDR3 reads CASSQETTGANYGYTF. The DNA of the CDR3 is TGTGCCAGCAGCCAAGAGACGACAGGAGCTAACTATGGCTACACCTTC. V gene TRBV4-2 combines with J gene TRBJ1-2; TRBD1 is a possible D gene (6 bases). CDR3 length: 16 residues. Germline V gene data show CDR1 as LGHNA and CDR2 as YNFKEQ. V lost 0 bases, J lost 0 bases, and 11 bases lay in between.

This clone was picked up one time. The chain employs TRBV6-1 and TRBJ2-7, with TRBD1 matching 11 bases. V lost 2 bases to trimming and J lost 0 bases; unmatched junction nucleotides: 3. The CDR3 spans 16 residues. From germline, CDR1 is MNHNS and CDR2 SASEGT. CDR3 sequence: CASSETGTGGSYEQYF. In DNA, the CDR3 is TGTGCCAGCAGTGAAACTGGGACAGGGGGCTCCTACGAGCAGTACTTC.

The V gene is TRBV9, the J gene TRBJ2-7, with 10 bases fitting TRBD1. CDR3 length equals 15 residues. Losses at the gene ends were 3 bases for V and 6 bases for J; bases not matched to a gene: 9. Germline CDR1 reads SGDLS; CDR2 reads YYNGEE. CDR3 sequence reads: CASSARTGGIGEQYF. The CDR3 nucleotides read TGTGCCAGCAGCGCCCGGACAGGGGGGATAGGCGAGCAGTACTTC.

This chain joins TRBV4-1 and TRBJ2-3; 7 positions agree with TRBD2. The V gene's germline CDR1 is MGHRA and CDR2 YSYEKL. V lost 1 base, J lost 6 bases, and 7 bases stayed unmatched. The CDR3 covers 15 residues. The CDR3: CASSQAAGVVDTQYF. In DNA form, the CDR3 reads TGCGCCAGCAGCCAAGCTGCGGGGGTGGTGGATACGCAGTATTTT.

The chain links TRBV5-4 to TRBJ2-1, with unresolved D. The CDR3 is 15 amino acids. Germline assignment: CDR1 SGHNT and CDR2 YYREEE (reference sequence). V was clipped by 0 bases and J by 1 base, with 8 bases between them. The CDR3: CASSLDRSSYNEQFF. In nucleotides, the CDR3 is TGTGCCAGCAGCTTGGACAGAAGTTCCTACAATGAGCAGTTCTTC.